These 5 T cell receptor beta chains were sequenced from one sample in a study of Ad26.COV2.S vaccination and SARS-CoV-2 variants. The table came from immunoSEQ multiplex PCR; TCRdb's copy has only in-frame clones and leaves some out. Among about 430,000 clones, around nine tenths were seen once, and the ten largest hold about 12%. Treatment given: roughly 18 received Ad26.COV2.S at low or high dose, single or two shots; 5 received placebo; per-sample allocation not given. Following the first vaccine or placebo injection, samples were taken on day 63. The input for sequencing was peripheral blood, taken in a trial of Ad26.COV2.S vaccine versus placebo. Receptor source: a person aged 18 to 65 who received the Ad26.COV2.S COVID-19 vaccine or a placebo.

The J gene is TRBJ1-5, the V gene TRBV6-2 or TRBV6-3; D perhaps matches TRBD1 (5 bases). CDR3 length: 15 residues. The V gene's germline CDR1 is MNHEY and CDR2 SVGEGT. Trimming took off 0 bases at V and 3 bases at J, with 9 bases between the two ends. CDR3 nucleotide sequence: TGTGCCAGCAGTTACTCGGGGGGGACCAATCAGCCCCAGCATTTT. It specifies CASSYSGGTNQPQHF.

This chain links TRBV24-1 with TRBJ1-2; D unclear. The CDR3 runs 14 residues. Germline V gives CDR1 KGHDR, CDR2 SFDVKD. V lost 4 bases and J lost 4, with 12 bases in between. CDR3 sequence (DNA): TGTGCCACCAGTGACGGAACCCAGATCTATGGCTACACCTTC. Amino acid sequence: CATSDGTQIYGYTF.

CDR3 region: CASSYPGLAVLSSYEQYF. Written as DNA, the CDR3 is TGTGCCAGCAGTTACCCGGGACTAGCGGTCCTCAGCTCCTACGAGCAGTACTTC. The V call is TRBV6-2 or TRBV6-3, the J call TRBJ2-7, with 11 bases identical to TRBD2. This CDR3 is built from 18 residues. The germline gives CDR1 MNHEY, CDR2 SVGEGT. V was pared by 2 bases and J by 0 bases, with 9 bases of the junction left unmatched.

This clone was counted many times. The CDR3 is CASSPPRGPQHF. CDR3 in DNA: TGTGCCAGCAGTCCCCCCCGAGGGCCCCAGCATTTT. The chain uses TRBV28 and TRBJ1-5; D unresolved. Trimming pared 5 bases from V and 9 bases from J, leaving 11 bases between. Germline CDR1 is MDHEN and CDR2 is SYDVKM. The CDR3 has 12 residues. The full variable domain, rest sourced from reference TRBV28 and TRBJ1-5, is DVKVTQSSRYLVKRTGEKVFLECVQDMDHENMFWYRQDPGLGLRLIYFSYDVKMKEKGDIPEGYSVSREKKERFSLILESASTNQTSMYLCASSPPRGPQHFGDGTRLSIL.

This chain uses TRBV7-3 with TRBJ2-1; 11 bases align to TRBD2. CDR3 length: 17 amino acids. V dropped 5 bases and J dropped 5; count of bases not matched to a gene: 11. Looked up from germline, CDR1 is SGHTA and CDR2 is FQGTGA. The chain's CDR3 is CASSLEPPSGRNNEQFF. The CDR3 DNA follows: TGTGCCAGCAGCCTCGAACCACCTAGCGGGAGGAACAATGAGCAGTTCTTC.